This T cell receptor (beta chain) was captured by sequencing in a study of T cell changes during pregnancy in multiple sclerosis. Using immunoSEQ multiplex PCR, the repertoire was profiled, and TCRdb retains in-frame clones only, with some absent. Among 100,000 to 130,000 clones, roughly 90% were seen once, and the ten largest hold roughly 0.82%. This CDR3 is built from 13 residues. Trimming pared 4 bases from V and 8 bases from J, leaving 11 bases between. Germline-derived CDR1 and CDR2 are LNHDA and SQIVND (reference sequence). This specimen consisted of peripheral blood, obtained in the third trimester of pregnancy. V gene TRBV19 combines with J gene TRBJ1-4, with D perhaps matching TRBD1 (5 bases). The clonotype comes from a female donor in good health, enrolled as a control in a pregnancy study. Written as DNA, the CDR3 is TGTGCCAGTAGTACCAGGGTTAGGGAAAAACTGTTTTTT. Encoded protein: CASSTRVREKLFF.